The 27 T cell receptor beta chains below were found in one sample sequenced in a study of CD8+CD57+ T cells in acquired aplastic anemia. For CDR3 and TCR beta VDJ profiling, genomic DNA was the template used. TCRdb re-analysed the reads in MiXCR, keeping a single row per CDR3 protein. The sample shows about 160,000 distinct CDR3 sequences, roughly half of them seen only once. Sequenced patients had shown CD8+CD57+ cell expansion by flow cytometry. Sequencing used sorted CD4+, CD8+, or CD8+CD57+ T cells (not recorded which) from PBMCs. These receptors came from a human donor with aplastic anemia.

The chain recombines TRBV10-3 with TRBJ1-2, with D uncertain. Trimming took off 4 bases at V and 3 bases at J, with 12 bases between the two ends. This CDR3 spans 14 amino acids. Germline CDR1 ENHRY, CDR2 SYGVKD. The CDR3 loop reads CAISASISDYGYTF. In DNA form, the CDR3 reads TGTGCCATCAGTGCCTCGATATCGGACTATGGCTACACCTTC.

At least ten counts were recorded for this clonotype. J is TRBJ1-1 and V is TRBV5-4; 7 bases fit TRBD1. Germline V gives CDR1 SGHNT, CDR2 YYREEE (reference sequence). The CDR3 runs to 16 residues. Trimming took 4 bases from V and 1 from J; bases not matched to a gene: 10. The CDR3 loop is CASSAYGTVPNTEAFF. The DNA for the CDR3 is TGTGCCAGCAGCGCCTACGGGACAGTCCCGAACACTGAAGCTTTCTTT.

DNA for the CDR3: TGCAGCCCTATCACGGCGGGACAGGGGACTGAAGCTTTCTTT. It encodes CSPITAGQGTEAFF. This chain joins TRBV29-1 and TRBJ1-1; 10 positions agree with TRBD1. V lost 8 bases, J lost 5 bases, and 11 bases stayed unmatched. CDR1 SQVTM and CDR2 ANQGSEA come from the germline V gene. The CDR3 is made up of 14 amino acids.

This clonotype was counted at least ten times. The chain has TRBV11-2 and TRBJ2-7; TRBD1 matches at 9 bases. V shed 1 base, J shed 1 base, and the junction held 5 bases outside the gene matches. The germline V gene has CDR1 SGHAT and CDR2 FQNNGV. The CDR3 totals 16 residues. CDR3 DNA sequence: TGTGCCAGCAGCTTAGGTTCCGGGACAGGGTCCTACGAGCAGTACGTC. Its protein product is CASSLGSGTGSYEQYV.

The genes are TRBV5-1 and TRBJ2-7; D gene ambiguous. The V gene's germline CDR1 is SGHRS and CDR2 YFSETQ. The CDR3 spans 17 residues. Trimming pared 1 base from V and 7 bases from J, leaving 24 bases between. The CDR3 loop reads CASSLLLRQSSYNEQYF. The DNA of the CDR3 is TGCGCCAGCAGCTTGTTACTTAGGCAGAGCTCCTACAATGAGCAGTACTTC.

The chain carries TRBV19 and TRBJ2-7; TRBD1 aligns across 10 bases. The length of the CDR3 is 15 residues. V gave up 4 bases and J gave up 3 bases; unmatched junction bases: 6. The germline gives CDR1 LNHDA, CDR2 SQIVND (reference sequence). CDR3 in amino acids: CASSTAGTGDYEQYF. Written as DNA, the CDR3 is TGTGCCAGTAGTACAGCCGGGACAGGGGACTACGAGCAGTACTTC. Drawing the rest from reference TRBV19 and TRBJ2-7, the complete variable domain is DGGITQSPKYLFRKEGQNVTLSCEQNLNHDAMYWYRQDPGQGLRLIYYSQIVNDFQKGDIAEGYSVSREKKESFPLTVTSAQKNPTAFYLCASSTAGTGDYEQYFGPGTRLTVT.

The chain has TRBV5-4 and TRBJ2-7, with 9 positions matching TRBD1. Germline CDR1 is SGHNT and CDR2 is YYREEE (reference sequence). The CDR3 sequence is 15 residues long. Losses at the gene ends were 4 bases for V and 0 bases for J; bases not matched to a gene: 5. DNA for the CDR3: TGTGCCAGCAGCCCGACAGGGGGGAGCTCCTACGAGCAGTACTTC. It translates to CASSPTGGSSYEQYF.

The gene calls are TRBV20-1 and TRBJ2-1, with 15 bases lining up with TRBD2. The V segment lost 3 bases and the J segment 5 bases; nucleotides outside the gene matches: 5. The CDR3 runs to 16 residues. Germline loops: CDR1 DFQATT, CDR2 SNEGSKA (reference sequence). Written as DNA, the CDR3 is TGCAGTGCTAGCGGACTAGCGGGAGGGGAAAACAATGAGCAGTTCTTC. This encodes CSASGLAGGENNEQFF.

This clonotype was seen a handful of times. The V call is TRBV19, the J call TRBJ2-6, with 12 positions matching TRBD1. V shed 4 bases, J shed 4 bases, and the junction held 8 bases outside the gene matches. The CDR3 consists of 18 residues. Per the germline V gene, CDR1 is LNHDA and CDR2 is SQIVND (reference sequence). The CDR3 DNA sequence: TGTGCCAGTAGTAGACCGGGACAGGGGGCGCGGGGGGCCAACGTCCTGACTTTC. Translating gives CASSRPGQGARGANVLTF.

The chain combines TRBV9 with TRBJ1-2; weak D call: TRBD1 (6 bases). V was cut by 4 bases and J by 8 bases, with 21 bases left in between. Looked up from germline, CDR1 is SGDLS and CDR2 is YYNGEE. The CDR3 sequence is 15 residues long. The CDR3 reads CASSQTGIAGRGYTF. For the CDR3, the DNA is TGTGCCAGCAGCCAAACAGGGATCGCAGGGAGAGGCTACACCTTC.

The rearrangement links TRBV25-1 to TRBJ2-3, with unresolved D. Germline V lookup: CDR1 MGHDK, CDR2 SYGVNS. The V and J ends lost 2 bases and 3 bases respectively, with 6 bases between them. The length of the CDR3 is 13 residues. The CDR3 region is CASSEPQTDTQYF. CDR3 nucleotide sequence: TGTGCCAGCAGTGAACCGCAAACAGATACGCAGTATTTT.

This clonotype is deemed medium-sized. V gene TRBV10-3 combines with J gene TRBJ1-6; D remains ambiguous. V lost 2 bases and J 7 bases, leaving 6 bases between the germline ends. The CDR3 is made up of 13 amino acids. Germline CDR1 ENHRY, CDR2 SYGVKD. The CDR3 protein is CAISESRNSPLHF. In DNA, the CDR3 is TGTGCCATCAGTGAGAGTAGGAATTCACCCCTCCACTTT.

This clonotype turned up a few times. This sequence joins TRBV7-2 and TRBJ1-5; D ambiguous. Germline CDR1 SGHTA, CDR2 FQGNSA. CDR3 length: 12 residues. Deletions cut 3 bases from V and 7 bases from J, with 7 bases between. CDR3 bases: TGTGCCAGCAGCTTTCTAGGGCAGCCCCAGCATTTT. Translated: CASSFLGQPQHF.

This clonotype has ten or more counts. The genes are TRBV10-3 and TRBJ2-3; tentative D call: TRBD1 (5 bases). V lost 0 bases to trimming and J lost 5 bases, with 12 bases between them. Germline lookup yields CDR1 ENHRY and CDR2 SYGVKD. The CDR3 totals 15 residues. Written as DNA, the CDR3 is TGTGCCATCAGTGAGTCGTCAGGGCGAAGAGATACGCAGTATTTT. This encodes CAISESSGRRDTQYF.

This chain uses TRBV7-4 with TRBJ2-5; D might be TRBD2 (7 bases). The V end was cut by 0 bases, the J end by 5 bases, with 13 bases between. This CDR3 is 15 amino acids long. Germline CDR1 SGHVT, CDR2 SQSDAQ. The CDR3, as DNA: TGTGCCAGCAGCTTAGCTGGGGGGGCCGGGGAGACCCAGTACTTC. It encodes CASSLAGGAGETQYF.

This clonotype was detected ten times or more. The chain is built from TRBV5-8 and TRBJ1-2; possible D gene TRBD1, 5 bases. The length of the CDR3 is 13 residues. Germline V lookup: CDR1 SGHTS, CDR2 YDEGEE. V lost 2 bases and J lost 5, with 10 bases in between. In nucleotides, the CDR3 is TGTGCCAGCAGCTTCCGTCAGGGATATGGCTACACCTTC. It translates to CASSFRQGYGYTF. Full variable domain (rest looked up from reference TRBV5-8 and TRBJ1-2): EAGVTQSPTHLIKTRGQQATLRCSPISGHTSVYWYQQALGLGLQFLLWYDEGEERNRGNFPPRFSGRQFPNYSSELNVNALELEDSALYLCASSFRQGYGYTFGSGTRLTVV.

In this sample, this clonotype turned up a few times. It may be a read error: a sequence one base away is much more abundant. The chain links TRBV12-3 or TRBV12-4 to TRBJ1-5; D is perhaps TRBD1 (6 bases). This CDR3 is 15 amino acids long. The CDR3 nucleotides are TGTGCCAACAGTCCACCGGGACAAGGATACCAGCCCCAGCATTTT. Translation: CANSPPGQGYQPQHF.

This clonotype showed up just a few times. This CDR3 reads CASSLPGAADNEQFF. CDR3 nucleotides: TGTGCCAGCAGCTTACCGGGGGCGGCAGACAATGAGCAGTTCTTC. The gene calls are TRBV9 and TRBJ2-1; D might be TRBD1 or TRBD2, each matching 6 bases. The CDR3 length is 15 residues. CDR1 is SGDLS and CDR2 is YYNGEE in the germline V gene. V was trimmed by 4 bases and J by 5 bases, leaving 16 bases between them.

This clonotype was seen ten or more times. Its ends do not fully match the called genes, so a read error is possible. The rearrangement links TRBV10-3 to TRBJ1-2; the D gene is possibly TRBD1 (5 bases). The CDR3 length is 15 residues. The germline V gene encodes CDR1 ENHRY and CDR2 SYGVKD. The CDR3 is CASSFPGRAIYGYTF. In DNA, the CDR3 is TGTGCCAGCAGTTTCCCTGGCAGGGCCATCTATGGCTACACCTTC.

The chain links TRBV19 to TRBJ2-7; D remains unclear. The ends were cut back, 6 bases at V and 7 bases at J, with 16 bases in the middle. The CDR3 extends over 13 amino acids. Germline assignment: CDR1 LNHDA and CDR2 SQIVND (reference sequence). CDR3 coding DNA: TGTGCCAGTAGGACACAGCGCGACAATGAGCAGTACTTC. It translates to CASRTQRDNEQYF.

The rearrangement uses TRBV7-9 and TRBJ2-7; D gene unclear. V lost 5 bases to trimming and J lost 0 bases, with 14 bases between them. Looked up from germline, CDR1 is SEHNR and CDR2 is FQNEAQ (reference sequence). This CDR3 has 15 residues. CDR3 DNA sequence: TGTGCCAGCAGCCCCCAAACCCAGATCTCCTACGAGCAGTACTTC. Translated: CASSPQTQISYEQYF.

The rearrangement joins TRBV9 to TRBJ2-3; D is tentatively TRBD1 or TRBD2 (5 bases each). The CDR3 sequence is 17 residues long. Trimming took 0 bases from V and 0 from J, leaving 14 bases between them. Germline CDR1 is SGDLS and CDR2 is YYNGEE. CDR3 residues: CASSVAPGRSSTDTQYF. The CDR3 nucleotides are TGTGCCAGCAGCGTAGCCCCGGGACGGTCTAGCACAGATACGCAGTATTTT.

This clonotype was seen many times. The gene calls are TRBV4-2 and TRBJ1-2, with 7 bases fitting TRBD1. Germline CDR1 is LGHNA and CDR2 is YNFKEQ. CDR3 length: 15 amino acids. J was trimmed by 4 bases and V by 3 bases; bases with no gene match: 8. CDR3 loop: CASSHRPGGGYGYTF. The CDR3 nucleotides read TGTGCCAGCAGCCACCGGCCAGGGGGGGGCTATGGCTACACCTTC.

At least ten counts were recorded for this clonotype. The gene calls are TRBV11-2 and TRBJ1-2; D may be TRBD1 (5 bases). CDR1 and CDR2 from the germline V gene are SGHAT and FQNNGV. The ends were cut back, 0 bases at V and 5 bases at J, with 16 bases in the middle. There are 16 residues in the CDR3. DNA for the CDR3: TGTGCCAGCAGCTTAGAAGGGAGGAGGGGCGTGTATGGCTACACCTTC. The encoded protein is CASSLEGRRGVYGYTF.

In its sample, this clonotype was seen many times. The chain recombines TRBV20-1 with TRBJ2-1; 10 positions match TRBD2. The CDR3 runs to 15 residues. V trimming: 1 base; J trimming: 3 bases; junction bases outside the gene matches: 3. CDR1 DFQATT and CDR2 SNEGSKA come from the germline V gene (reference sequence). The CDR3 sequence: CSARVASGSYNEQFF. As DNA, the CDR3 is TGCAGTGCTAGAGTTGCTAGCGGGAGCTACAATGAGCAGTTCTTC.

There are many counts of this clonotype. V is TRBV3-1 and J is TRBJ1-2, with D possibly matching TRBD1 (6 bases). CDR1 LGHDT and CDR2 YNNKEL come from the germline V gene (reference sequence). CDR3 length: 12 amino acids. V lost 5 bases and J lost 8, with 12 bases in between. The CDR3 DNA follows: TGTGCCAGCAGCTTAAACAGGGAGGGCTACACCTTC. It specifies CASSLNREGYTF.

This clonotype was detected a few times. V is TRBV24-1 and J is TRBJ2-3, with 9 positions matching TRBD2. V was clipped by 1 base and J by 1 base; unmatched bases: 5. The CDR3 spans 17 residues. Germline-derived CDR1 and CDR2 are KGHDR and SFDVKD. CDR3 DNA: TGTGCCACCAGTGATTTACGGGTAGCGGGGGGCACAGATACGCAGTATTTT. Its protein is CATSDLRVAGGTDTQYF.